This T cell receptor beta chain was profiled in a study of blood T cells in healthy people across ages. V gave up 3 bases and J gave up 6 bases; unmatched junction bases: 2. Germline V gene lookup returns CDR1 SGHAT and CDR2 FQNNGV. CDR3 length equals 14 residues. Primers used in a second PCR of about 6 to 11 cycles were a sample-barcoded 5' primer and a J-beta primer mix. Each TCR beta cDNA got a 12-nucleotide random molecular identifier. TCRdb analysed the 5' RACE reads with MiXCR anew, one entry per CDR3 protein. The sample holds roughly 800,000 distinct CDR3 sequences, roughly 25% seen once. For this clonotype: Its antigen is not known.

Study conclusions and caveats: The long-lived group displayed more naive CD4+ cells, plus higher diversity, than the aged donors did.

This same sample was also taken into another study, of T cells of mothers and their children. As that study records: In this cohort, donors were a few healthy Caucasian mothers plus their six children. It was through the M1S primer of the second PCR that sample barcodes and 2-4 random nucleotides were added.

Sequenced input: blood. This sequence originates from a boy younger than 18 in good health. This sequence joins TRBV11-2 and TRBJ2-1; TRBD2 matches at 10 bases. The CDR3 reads CASSFASGSNEQFF. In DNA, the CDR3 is TGTGCCAGCAGCTTTGCTAGCGGGAGCAATGAGCAGTTCTTC.